The rows below give T cell receptor beta chains drawn from one sample of a study of blood T cell repertoires in COVID-19. TCRdb's table, derived via immunoSEQ multiplex PCR, lists solely in-frame clones and lacks some. In the table there are around 200,000 clones, around 84% of which are singletons. Specimen: PBMCs or T cells enriched from blood (not recorded which). The receptors derive from a man aged 35 to 55 who had recovered from COVID-19. CDR3s include the opening cysteine and the closing phenylalanine or tryptophan. A D gene is named only where the DNA matches it firmly. Size tells how often a clone was seen (once, few, many) or the class of an expanded clone, and some rows leave it out.

CDR3nt,CDR3aa,v_gene,abundance,d_gene,j_gene
TGTGCCAGCAGCTCCGGGACTGAAGCTTTCTTT,CASSSGTEAFF,TRBV3-1/TRBV3-2,NA,NA,TRBJ1-1
TGTGCCAGCAGTGTGGCACAGAACACTGAAGCTTTCTTT,CASSVAQNTEAFF,TRBV2,NA,NA,TRBJ1-1
TGTGCCAGCAGCAGCGGTGTCCGGCGGGAGCAGTACTTC,CASSSGVRREQYF,TRBV21-1,NA,NA,TRBJ2-7
TGTGCCAGCAGCTCATCAGGGTTCGAAGACGGAGGCTACACCTTC,CASSSSGFEDGGYTF,TRBV28,NA,NA,TRBJ1-2
TGTGCCAGCAACGCGGGAGTTGGGGCCGGGGAGCTGTTTTTT,CASNAGVGAGELFF,TRBV27,many,TRBD2,TRBJ2-2
TGTGCCACCAGCAGACTCCCGGGACTAGCGTTGTCAGATACGCAGTATTTT,CATSRLPGLALSDTQYF,TRBV15,NA,TRBD2,TRBJ2-3
TGTGCCAGCAGTTTTCGCAGCTACGAGCAGTACTTC,CASSFRSYEQYF,TRBV28,NA,NA,TRBJ2-7
TGCGCCAGCAGCGCGGAGAGTCTAGCGCGAACCTACGAGCAGTACTTC,CASSAESLARTYEQYF,TRBV5-1,NA,NA,TRBJ2-7
TGTGCCAGCAGTTTTACGGACAGGGGTAATTGGCAGCCCCAGCATTTT,CASSFTDRGNWQPQHF,TRBV28,NA,TRBD1,TRBJ1-5
TGTGCCAGCCGAGGGAGGGAAACTTCCTACGAGCAGTACTTC,CASRGRETSYEQYF,TRBV19,few,TRBD2,TRBJ2-7
TGTGCCAGCAGAACTAGCGGGACCACGCAGTATTTT,CASRTSGTTQYF,TRBV2,NA,TRBD2,TRBJ2-3
TGTGCCAGCCAGCTCCGGGATTTCTACGAGCAGTACTTC,CASQLRDFYEQYF,TRBV2,NA,NA,TRBJ2-7
TGTGCCAGCAGTGGGGCGGACAGGGGGTTGAGTCAGCCCCAGCATTTT,CASSGADRGLSQPQHF,TRBV28,NA,TRBD1,TRBJ1-5
TGCGCCAGCAGCTCGGGATCTACCTACGAGCAGTACTTC,CASSSGSTYEQYF,TRBV5-1,NA,NA,TRBJ2-7
TGTGCCAGCAGTAAGGGGTGGGGCACAGATACGCAGTATTTT,CASSKGWGTDTQYF,TRBV27,NA,NA,TRBJ2-3
TGTGCCAGCAGCGTACCGGGACAGGGGATTTCGAGGACTGAAGCTTTCTTT,CASSVPGQGISRTEAFF,TRBV3-1/TRBV3-2,NA,TRBD1,TRBJ1-1
TGTGCCAGCAGCTTAGCGGCTAGCGGTTCGATCTACGAGCAGTACTTC,CASSLAASGSIYEQYF,TRBV7-8,NA,TRBD2,TRBJ2-7
TGCGCCAGCAGTGAGCGTTTTCCGGCGGGGGAGTTCTTC,CASSERFPAGEFF,TRBV10-1,once,TRBD2,TRBJ2-1
TGTGCCAGCAGCTTTGGTCAGGGGGCTTTATATGAGCAGTACTTC,CASSFGQGALYEQYF,TRBV5-4,NA,TRBD1,TRBJ2-7
TGCGCCAGCAGGGGAAGAAGCGGGAGGGGGAACAATGAGCAGTTCTTC,CASRGRSGRGNNEQFF,TRBV5-1,NA,TRBD2,TRBJ2-1
TGTGCCAGCAGTACAGGGGACTATGGCTACACCTTC,CASSTGDYGYTF,TRBV9,NA,TRBD1,TRBJ1-2
TGTGCCAGCTCACCCCGGGAGGCCACCGAAGTAAACATTCAGTACTTC,CASSPREATEVNIQYF,TRBV18,NA,TRBD2,TRBJ2-4
TGTGCCAGCAGCTTTAAGCTAGCGGGAGAGACAGATACGCAGTATTTT,CASSFKLAGETDTQYF,TRBV5-4,NA,TRBD2,TRBJ2-3
TGTGCCAGCAGCTTAGGTTGGGCAGGGGCGATAACTGAAGCTTTCTTT,CASSLGWAGAITEAFF,TRBV11-2,NA,NA,TRBJ1-1
TGTGCCAGCAGCAGAGGGACAGGGGCTAACTATGGCTACACCTTC,CASSRGTGANYGYTF,TRBV5-4,once,TRBD1,TRBJ1-2
TGTGCCACCCGGGACAGGGGCGAAGAGCCCCAGCATTTT,CATRDRGEEPQHF,TRBV10-3,NA,TRBD1,TRBJ1-5
TGTGCCAGTAGTCTCGGACAGGGGGATGGCTACACCTTC,CASSLGQGDGYTF,TRBV19,NA,TRBD1,TRBJ1-2
TGTGCTAGCAGCTTAGGGGGGGACACAGATACGCAGTATTTT,CASSLGGDTDTQYF,TRBV7-7,NA,NA,TRBJ2-3
TGTGCCAGCAGTTACAGCTTGGCGGGGAATGAGCAGTTCTTC,CASSYSLAGNEQFF,TRBV6-5,NA,NA,TRBJ2-1
TGCAGTGCTAGAAGCGGGCACGAGCAGTACTTC,CSARSGHEQYF,TRBV20-1,NA,NA,TRBJ2-7
TGTGCCAGCAGCCAAGAACCAGGCTTGGGCTACGAGCAGTACTTC,CASSQEPGLGYEQYF,TRBV14,NA,NA,TRBJ2-7
TGTGCCAGCAGCCCCTCTAGGACTGTGAATGAGCAGTTCTTC,CASSPSRTVNEQFF,TRBV3-1/TRBV3-2,NA,NA,TRBJ2-1
TGTGCCAGCAGCAAAGGGACTAGGAGAGGGCCATGTTACAATGAGCAGTTCTTC,CASSKGTRRGPCYNEQFF,TRBV21-1,NA,NA,TRBJ2-1
TGCGCCAGCAGCTTGCGGACTGGACCCTACGAGCAGTACTTC,CASSLRTGPYEQYF,TRBV5-1,NA,NA,TRBJ2-7
TGTGCCATTGGGACAGTCATGAACACTGAAGCTTTCTTT,CAIGTVMNTEAFF,TRBV28,NA,TRBD1,TRBJ1-1
TGTGCCAGCAGTAGCCGGGACAGGGTTTCGCAGTACTTC,CASSSRDRVSQYF,TRBV7-2,NA,TRBD1,TRBJ2-7
TGCAGCGTTGAGGGGAGGGGGAACACTGAAGCTTTCTTT,CSVEGRGNTEAFF,TRBV29-1,NA,NA,TRBJ1-1
TGCGCCAGCGCCACTGCGGGAGAGCGAAATGAAAAACTGTTTTTT,CASATAGERNEKLFF,TRBV5-1,NA,NA,TRBJ1-4
TGTGCCAGCAGTTTACAGGGGAGCTCTGGAAACACCATATATTTT,CASSLQGSSGNTIYF,TRBV14,NA,TRBD1,TRBJ1-3
TGTGCTAGCAGTCAGGGAGGTCCCATTTTAGGTGAGCAGTTCTTC,CASSQGGPILGEQFF,TRBV7-7,NA,NA,TRBJ2-1
TGTGCCAGCCGGAGGACTAGCGGAAGTTACGAGCAGTACTTC,CASRRTSGSYEQYF,TRBV14,few,TRBD2,TRBJ2-7
TGTGCTAGTGGTTCGACAGGGGAGAGCGATGAGCAGTTCTTC,CASGSTGESDEQFF,TRBV12-5,NA,TRBD1,TRBJ2-1
TGTGCCACCAGTGATGGTGATACGACGGGGGGCTACACCTTC,CATSDGDTTGGYTF,TRBV24-1,few,NA,TRBJ1-2
TGTGCCAGCAGGGACACAGGAACCCTCCCACCCCTCCACTTT,CASRDTGTLPPLHF,TRBV6-5,NA,NA,TRBJ1-6